Listed here is a single T cell receptor beta chain. What it binds is unknown. These data belong to a study of blood T cells in healthy people across ages. Study results and caveats: Strong correlation was found linking TCR beta diversity to naive T cell percentage.

The CDR3 covers 15 residues. The germline V gene encodes CDR1 SNHLY and CDR2 FYNNEI. V was clipped by 3 bases and J by 5 bases, with 14 bases between them. A J-beta primer mix and a sample-barcoded 5' primer were used in a second PCR of about 7 to 12 cycles. TCRdb re-derived calls from the 5' RACE reads in MiXCR, one entry per CDR3 protein. The repertoire holds 1.5 million to 1.8 million distinct CDR3 sequences, with around 40% as singletons. Sequenced sample: blood. The receptor was isolated from a woman between 18 and 29 years old in good health. The chain links TRBV2 to TRBJ2-1, with D perhaps matching TRBD2 (6 bases). The CDR3 region is CASSDDSAGHNEQFF. Here the CDR3 DNA reads TGTGCCAGCAGTGATGACTCCGCGGGGCACAATGAGCAGTTCTTC.